Following are 30 T cell receptor beta chains from one sample sequenced in a study of human T cells and chemical hapten exposure. TCRdb redid the calling of the RACE reads with MiXCR, one entry per CDR3 protein. The repertoire has about 82,000 distinct CDR3 sequences, more than 10% of them found once; the top ten carry approximately 3.5%. The time point denotes: patch test 3, about 24 weeks after DPC sensitization. Treatment: therapeutic diphenylcyclopropenone sensitization with weekly scalp DPC. The source was whole blood, collected in connection with sensitization to the hapten diphenylcyclopropenone (DPC). The receptors here all came from a woman in her 50s with alopecia areata. Some clones in this sample may be carry-over from other donors' samples.

This clonotype was seen many times. This rearrangement joins TRBV3-1 to TRBJ1-3; the D is unclear. Trimming shortened V by 1 base and J by 0 bases, and 7 bases separated the two germline ends. The CDR3 covers 15 residues. CDR1 LGHDT and CDR2 YNNKEL come from the germline V gene (reference sequence). The CDR3 DNA sequence: TGTGCCAGCAGCCAAGGCCCAGTCTCTGGAAACACCATATATTTT. Its protein product is CASSQGPVSGNTIYF.

This clonotype was seen ten or more times. This chain joins TRBV5-1 and TRBJ2-1, with 10 bases matching TRBD2. The J segment lost 4 bases and the V segment lost 4 bases, leaving 14 bases of the junction unmatched. In germline, CDR1 is SGHRS, CDR2 YFSETQ. The CDR3 length is 18 residues. The DNA for the CDR3 is TGCGCCAGCAGCCCTCGCCTCCTTAGCGGGAGGCCTTACAATGAGCAGTTCTTC. This translates into CASSPRLLSGRPYNEQFF.

This clonotype was seen many times. The chain uses TRBV7-6 and TRBJ2-5; a possible D gene is TRBD1 (6 bases). CDR1 is SGHVS, CDR2 FNYEAQ, per germline. The CDR3 totals 17 residues. V was trimmed by 2 bases and J by 1 base, leaving 17 bases between them. The CDR3: CASSLTSLRDTQETQYF. The CDR3 DNA reads TGTGCCAGCAGCTTAACGAGTCTCCGGGACACCCAAGAGACCCAGTACTTC.

This clonotype has a single count. Possible read error: a much larger clone is one base away. The rearrangement links TRBV12-3 or TRBV12-4 to TRBJ1-5, with D perhaps matching TRBD1 (6 bases). This CDR3 region has 14 residues. In DNA, the CDR3 is TGTGCCAGCAGTTTGACCCAGGGGTATCAGCCCCGGCATTTT. This gives the protein CASSLTQGYQPRHF.

This clonotype appeared a few times. The chain employs TRBV5-5 and TRBJ2-7; unclear D gene. Trimming shortened V by 4 bases and J by 0 bases, and 14 bases separated the two germline ends. The CDR3 totals 15 residues. Per the germline V gene, CDR1 is SGHKS and CDR2 is YYEKEE (reference sequence). This chain's CDR3 is CASSHQQASSYEQYF. The CDR3 coding sequence is TGTGCCAGCAGCCACCAGCAGGCGAGCTCCTACGAGCAGTACTTC.

This clonotype came up a few times. The chain joins TRBV7-2 to TRBJ2-7; 10 nucleotides line up with TRBD2. V shed 5 bases, J shed 2 bases, and the junction held 6 bases outside the gene matches. This CDR3 region has 15 residues. Germline V gene sequence: CDR1 SGHTA, CDR2 FQGNSA. The CDR3 bases are TGTGCCAGCAGCCCCCGACTAGCGGGCACCTACGAGCAGTACTTC. Amino acids: CASSPRLAGTYEQYF.

This clonotype was seen a few times. The rearrangement joins TRBV20-1 to TRBJ2-2, with a possible D match to TRBD1 (5 bases). Germline lookup yields CDR1 DFQATT and CDR2 SNEGSKA (reference sequence). The length of the CDR3 is 12 residues. With 3 bases removed from V and 8 bases from J, the gap between germline ends came to 10 bases. CDR3 loop: CSASNRPGELFF. CDR3 nucleotides: TGCAGTGCTAGCAACAGGCCTGGGGAGCTGTTTTTT.

This chain connects TRBV29-1 to TRBJ2-5; TRBD2 agrees at 7 bases. The J segment lost 5 bases and the V segment lost 8 bases, leaving 14 bases of the junction unmatched. The CDR3 covers 14 residues. Germline CDR1 SQVTM, CDR2 ANQGSEA. The CDR3 sequence: CSLKGGRKDETQYF. Here the CDR3 DNA reads TGCAGCCTCAAGGGCGGGAGAAAAGATGAGACCCAGTACTTC. Full variable domain (remainder filled in from reference TRBV29-1 and TRBJ2-5): SAVISQKPSRDICQRGTSLTIQCQVDSQVTMMFWYRQQPGQSLTLIATANQGSEATYESGFVIDKFPISRPNLTFSTLTVSNMSPEDSSIYLCSLKGGRKDETQYFGPGTRLLVL.

This clonotype was detected a few times. The rearrangement links TRBV20-1 to TRBJ2-5; no clear D gene. The V and J ends lost 6 bases and 5 bases respectively, with 19 bases between them. Germline CDR1 and CDR2: DFQATT and SNEGSKA (reference sequence). The CDR3 runs 14 residues. The DNA for the CDR3 is TGCAGTGCCGCGGACCCAAGCAAGAAGGAGACCCAGTACTTC. This sequence encodes CSAADPSKKETQYF.

At least ten counts were recorded for this clonotype. This chain connects TRBV6-6 to TRBJ1-2, with unresolved D. CDR1 is MNHNY, CDR2 SVGAGI, per germline (reference sequence). This CDR3 region has 12 residues. V was clipped by 8 bases and J by 4 bases, with 11 bases between them. In DNA, the CDR3 is TGTGCCAGCGGCAACTACCTCTATGGCTACACCTTC. This gives the protein CASGNYLYGYTF.

The table lists this clonotype with a few counts. The CDR3 region has the DNA TGTGCCAGCAGCGATAGACGGGGGAGCTCCTACAATGAGCAGTTCTTC. This codes for CASSDRRGSSYNEQFF. The chain joins TRBV3-1 to TRBJ2-1; perhaps TRBD2 as D (6 bases). The CDR3 has 16 residues. The germline V gene has CDR1 LGHDT and CDR2 YNNKEL (reference sequence). The V end was cut by 5 bases, the J end by 0 bases, with 14 bases between.

This clonotype was recorded at least ten times. This chain links TRBV9 with TRBJ2-1; weak D call: TRBD2 (5 bases). The CDR3 loop spans 16 amino acids. Germline V gene data show CDR1 as SGDLS and CDR2 as YYNGEE. Trimming cost V 4 bases and J 0 bases, with 14 bases left between them. The CDR3 bases are TGTGCCAGCAGCCCCACGGGGAGACCCTCCTACAATGAGCAGTTCTTC. This gives the protein CASSPTGRPSYNEQFF.

This clonotype was counted many times. The germline gene is not matched at one end of the junction; a read error may be the cause. This sequence joins TRBV11-2 and TRBJ1-1; no definite D call. Germline loops: CDR1 SGHAT, CDR2 FQNNGV. The CDR3 loop spans 15 amino acids. This chain's CDR3 is CASSLYKGMNTEVFF. Written as DNA, the CDR3 is TGTGCCAGCAGCTTATATAAGGGAATGAACACTGAAGTTTTCTTT.

This clonotype was seen only a few times. The chain couples TRBV9 to TRBJ1-5; no firm D call. V was clipped by 0 bases and J by 6 bases, with 7 bases between them. CDR3 size: 13 residues. Germline-derived CDR1 and CDR2 are SGDLS and YYNGEE. CDR3 region: CASSVGGSQPQHF. CDR3 nucleotides: TGTGCCAGCAGCGTAGGAGGGTCTCAGCCCCAGCATTTT.

The chain has TRBV5-1 and TRBJ2-7, with TRBD2 matching over 7 bases. This CDR3 spans 14 amino acids. The germline gives CDR1 SGHRS, CDR2 YFSETQ. After removal of 3 bases from V and 2 bases from J, the junction contained 5 bases not matched to a gene. In nucleotides, the CDR3 is TGCGCCAGCAGCTCGACTAGCCCGGCCTACGAGCAGTACTTC. Its protein product is CASSSTSPAYEQYF.

In this sample, this clonotype turned up a few times. This chain joins TRBV12-5 and TRBJ2-2; no clear D. The CDR3 covers 13 residues. The germline CDR1 and CDR2 sequences are LGHNT and FRNRAP. Trimming took off 2 bases at V and 7 bases at J, with 8 bases between the two ends. This CDR3 is CASGLIVGGELFF. DNA of the CDR3: TGTGCTAGTGGTTTGATCGTGGGCGGGGAGCTGTTTTTT.

This clonotype was seen repeatedly, ten times or more. The CDR3 region is CASAPVGDGTEAFF. The CDR3 DNA reads TGCGCCAGCGCCCCCGTCGGGGATGGGACTGAAGCTTTCTTT. The J gene is TRBJ1-1, the V gene TRBV5-1, with unresolved D. Trimming took 7 bases from V and 5 from J, leaving 18 bases between them. Germline V gives CDR1 SGHRS, CDR2 YFSETQ. The CDR3 loop spans 14 amino acids.

V gene TRBV7-9 combines with J gene TRBJ1-4; 7 bases fit TRBD1. The CDR3 runs 15 residues. Per germline, CDR1 SEHNR and CDR2 FQNEAQ (reference sequence). With V trimmed by 4 bases and J by 4 bases, 6 bases remained unmatched. The CDR3 loop reads CASSSPGQNNEKLFF. CDR3 in DNA: TGTGCCAGCAGCTCGCCGGGACAGAATAATGAAAAACTGTTTTTT.

This clonotype occurred many times. CDR3 loop: CASSSDHFGGPYEQYF. The DNA for the CDR3 is TGTGCCAGCAGTTCTGACCACTTCGGAGGGCCCTACGAGCAGTACTTC. The chain joins TRBV12-3 or TRBV12-4 to TRBJ2-7; D perhaps matches TRBD2 (6 bases). This CDR3 contains 16 residues. V lost 4 bases and J 2 bases, leaving 18 bases between the germline ends.

This clonotype was counted ten times or more. In DNA form, the CDR3 reads TGTGCCAGCAGTGGACAGGTCTATGGCTACACCTTC. This sequence encodes CASSGQVYGYTF. This rearrangement joins TRBV25-1 to TRBJ1-2; D might be TRBD1 (6 bases). This CDR3 contains 12 residues. Germline V gene data show CDR1 as MGHDK and CDR2 as SYGVNS. With 4 bases removed from V and 4 bases from J, the gap between germline ends came to 7 bases.

The chain employs TRBV5-1 and TRBJ1-2, with a tentative D call TRBD1 (5 bases). This CDR3 is 16 amino acids long. V was pared by 4 bases and J by 0 bases, with 16 bases between. CDR1 and CDR2 from the germline V gene are SGHRS and YFSETQ. CDR3 protein: CASSPHGRVANYGYTF. The CDR3 DNA reads TGCGCCAGCAGCCCTCACGGCAGGGTAGCTAACTATGGCTACACCTTC.

This clonotype was seen more than once but under ten times. The rearrangement joins TRBV29-1 to TRBJ2-3; D unclear. Trimming cost V 2 bases and J 11 bases, with 8 bases left between them. The CDR3 spans 10 residues. The germline gives CDR1 SQVTM, CDR2 ANQGSEA. The CDR3 reads CSVEKQVQYF. CDR3 DNA sequence: TGCAGCGTTGAAAAGCAGGTGCAGTATTTT.

This chain connects TRBV7-2 to TRBJ1-5; D is uncertain. The germline gives CDR1 SGHTA, CDR2 FQGNSA. CDR3 length equals 15 residues. V lost 5 bases to trimming and J lost 1 base, with 12 bases between them. Here the CDR3 DNA reads TGTGCCAGCAGCCGTAAGGGCGACAGCAATCAGCCCCAGCATTTT. Encoded protein: CASSRKGDSNQPQHF.

This clonotype was picked up many times. The chain carries TRBV21-1 and TRBJ2-7; TRBD1, the table's D call, lacks a check against the DNA. TRBV21-1 is a recognized pseudogene. CDR3 length: 11 amino acids. CDR3 region: CAINRRYEQYF. In DNA, the CDR3 is TGTGCCATCAACAGGAGATACGAGCAGTACTTC.

This clonotype was seen a handful of times. The rearrangement links TRBV2 to TRBJ1-5, with 7 bases aligning to TRBD1. The J segment lost 0 bases and the V segment lost 8 bases, leaving 4 bases of the junction unmatched. CDR1 and CDR2 (germline): SNHLY, FYNNEI. CDR3 length: 14 amino acids. The CDR3 here is CASGGTDSNQPQHF. The CDR3 coding sequence is TGTGCCAGCGGAGGGACAGATAGCAATCAGCCCCAGCATTTT.

The V gene is TRBV28, the J gene TRBJ1-1; D ambiguous. This CDR3 contains 12 residues. Germline lookup yields CDR1 MDHEN and CDR2 SYDVKM. V was pared by 3 bases and J by 11 bases, with 13 bases between. CDR3 DNA: TGTGCCAGCAGTTTTCGCAGACAAGGGGCTTTCTTT. Its translation is CASSFRRQGAFF.

V usage is TRBV29-1 and J usage is TRBJ2-3, with unresolved D. Germline V CDR1 and CDR2: SQVTM, ANQGSEA. The CDR3 runs to 10 residues. The ends were cut back, 3 bases at V and 8 bases at J, with 6 bases in the middle. The CDR3 reads CSVDSGTQYF. DNA for the CDR3: TGCAGCGTTGATTCCGGTACGCAGTATTTT.

The chain employs TRBV29-1 and TRBJ1-1, with a tentative D call TRBD1 (6 bases). V was pared by 7 bases and J by 7 bases, with 10 bases between. Looked up from germline, CDR1 is SQVTM and CDR2 is ANQGSEA. This CDR3 is 10 amino acids long. CDR3 sequence: CSGVTGEAFF. The CDR3 DNA follows: TGCAGCGGGGTGACAGGTGAAGCTTTCTTT.

This clonotype was recorded many times. The chain links TRBV20-1 to TRBJ1-6, with 11 bases lining up with TRBD1. Germline CDR1 reads DFQATT; CDR2 reads SNEGSKA (reference sequence). This CDR3 comprises 16 residues. Trimming at V came to 0 bases and at J to 14 bases, leaving 12 bases not matched to a gene. The CDR3 sequence is CSARDPGQGEIGALHF. The CDR3 coding sequence is TGCAGTGCTAGAGACCCGGGACAGGGGGAAATAGGGGCCCTCCACTTT.

This clonotype was recorded many times. The genes are TRBV5-4 and TRBJ2-3; 11 bases agree with TRBD2. After removal of 5 bases from V and 4 bases from J, the junction contained 9 bases not matched to a gene. The CDR3 extends over 16 amino acids. CDR1 is SGHNT and CDR2 is YYREEE in the germline V gene (reference sequence). The CDR3 DNA reads as TGTGCCAGCAGGTTTGCTAGCGGGAGGATCGCAGATACGCAGTATTTT. It specifies CASRFASGRIADTQYF. Full variable domain (rest looked up from reference TRBV5-4 and TRBJ2-3): ETGVTQSPTHLIKTRGQQVTLRCSSQSGHNTVSWYQQALGQGPQFIFQYYREEENGRGNFPPRFSGLQFPNYSSELNVNALELDDSALYLCASRFASGRIADTQYFGPGTRLTVL.